Presented here are 25 T cell receptor beta chains from one specimen sequenced in a study of cytomegalovirus exposure and HLA in healthy donors. Only in-frame clones appear in the TCRdb table, and some are missing; sequencing was by immunoSEQ multiplex PCR. Seen here are 150,000 to 250,000 clones, roughly 82% observed once, and the top ten hold over 10%. Material for sequencing was PBMCs. These TCRs come from a woman aged 30 to 39 in good health and CMV-seropositive.

This clone turned up a few times. CDR3 coding DNA: TGTGCCTGGGGTAGCGGGGATCAGCCCCAGCATTTT. Translated, it gives CAWGSGDQPQHF. V usage is TRBV30 and J usage is TRBJ1-5; D is uncertain. CDR1 GTSNPN and CDR2 SVGIG come from the germline V gene (reference sequence). V was clipped by 5 bases and J by 5 bases, with 10 bases between them. This CDR3 contains 12 residues.

This clone came up a few times. The rearrangement links TRBV5-4 to TRBJ2-7; D may be TRBD2 (6 bases). V dropped 5 bases and J dropped 3 bases, with 15 bases sitting between them. CDR1 and CDR2 from the germline V gene are SGHNT and YYREEE (reference sequence). CDR3 size: 14 residues. CDR3 sequence: CASSPGGLGYEQYF. The CDR3 DNA reads as TGTGCCAGCAGTCCCGGAGGGCTGGGCTACGAGCAGTACTTC.

The table lists this clone with a count of one. The gene calls are TRBV28 and TRBJ2-7, with 7 bases fitting TRBD1. The trim removed 5 bases at V and 0 bases at J, leaving 10 bases unmatched. This CDR3 has 16 amino acids. Germline V gene data show CDR1 as MDHEN and CDR2 as SYDVKM. The CDR3, as DNA: TGTGCCAGCAGTCCATTCGCCGGGACAGCCTCCTACGAGCAGTACTTC. As protein: CASSPFAGTASYEQYF.

This rearrangement joins TRBV7-2 to TRBJ2-7, with D perhaps matching TRBD2 (5 bases). The germline gives CDR1 SGHTA, CDR2 FQGNSA. This CDR3 has 12 residues. Trimming took off 3 bases at V and 6 bases at J, with 9 bases between the two ends. The CDR3 DNA follows: TGTGCCAGCAGCTTCGGCGGGTCCGAGCAGTACTTC. This gives the protein CASSFGGSEQYF.

In regard to this clone: The same CDR3 also results from other DNA sequences found in this sample. CDR3 sequence: CASSSPGLAYEQYF. CDR3 DNA: TGTGCCAGCAGTTCACCAGGGCTGGCCTACGAGCAGTACTTC. This chain joins TRBV28 and TRBJ2-7; the D gene is possibly TRBD1 (5 bases). CDR3 length: 14 amino acids. V shed 4 bases and J shed 2 bases, with 12 bases lying between them. The V gene's germline CDR1 is MDHEN and CDR2 SYDVKM.

CDR3 sequence: CASSFGLAGPGLEQYF. The DNA of the CDR3 is TGTGCCAGCAGTTTTGGCCTAGCGGGACCCGGTTTGGAGCAGTACTTC. The chain combines TRBV27 with TRBJ2-7, with 9 bases that match TRBD2. The CDR3 contains 16 residues. Trimming took 3 bases from V and 7 from J; bases not matched to a gene: 13. The germline gives CDR1 MNHEY, CDR2 SMNVEV (reference sequence).

V is TRBV6-5 and J is TRBJ2-7, with no clear D. V lost 7 bases to trimming and J lost 1 base, with 17 bases between them. Germline assignment: CDR1 MNHEY and CDR2 SVGAGI. There are 15 residues in the CDR3. As DNA, the CDR3 is TGTGCCAGCACTCGGTCTGCCTCCCCTTCCTACGAGCAGTACTTC. Translation: CASTRSASPSYEQYF.

This clone was recorded once. The chain combines TRBV18 with TRBJ2-7; 7 positions match TRBD1. This CDR3 has 14 amino acids. Germline CDR1 is KGHSH and CDR2 is LQKENI. Unmatched junction bases numbered 4, after V lost 2 bases and J lost 3 bases. The CDR3 sequence: CASSPSGQIYEQYF. The CDR3 DNA sequence: TGTGCCAGCTCACCATCGGGACAGATCTACGAGCAGTACTTC.

The chain has TRBV7-9 and TRBJ2-1; 7 bases map to TRBD2. The J segment lost 1 base and the V segment lost 5 bases, leaving 11 bases of the junction unmatched. The CDR3 totals 17 residues. The germline V gene has CDR1 SEHNR and CDR2 FQNEAQ (reference sequence). CDR3 loop: CASSHSGLAGSYNEQFF. In DNA, the CDR3 is TGTGCCAGCAGCCATAGCGGGTTGGCGGGGTCCTACAATGAGCAGTTCTTC. The full variable domain, completed using reference TRBV7-9 and TRBJ2-1, is DTGVSQNPRHKITKRGQNVTFRCDPISEHNRLYWYRQTLGQGPEFLTYFQNEAQLEKSRLLSDRFSAERPKGSFSTLEIQRTEQGDSAMYLCASSHSGLAGSYNEQFFGPGTRLTVL.

The J gene is TRBJ2-5, the V gene TRBV2; 9 bases are shared with TRBD1. Per the germline V gene, CDR1 is SNHLY and CDR2 is FYNNEI. The CDR3 runs to 13 residues. The trim removed 6 bases at V and 3 bases at J, leaving 2 bases unmatched. The DNA for the CDR3 is TGTGCCAGCAGGACAGGGGGGAAAGAGACCCAGTACTTC. Protein sequence: CASRTGGKETQYF.

For this clone: The same CDR3 is also encoded by other DNA sequences in this sample. The rearrangement links TRBV27 to TRBJ2-7; 11 bases line up with TRBD2. The CDR3 is 17 amino acids. Per germline, CDR1 MNHEY and CDR2 SMNVEV (reference sequence). J gave up 2 bases and V 3 bases, and 9 bases lay outside the gene matches. In DNA form, the CDR3 reads TGTGCCAGCAGTTTCCTAGCGGGAGGAGGAACAACCTACGAGCAGTACTTC. Amino acids: CASSFLAGGGTTYEQYF.

This clone has just a few counts. The V gene is TRBV29-1, the J gene TRBJ1-1, with D maybe TRBD1 (6 bases). V lost 4 bases to trimming and J lost 3 bases, with 15 bases between them. The CDR3 extends over 14 amino acids. The germline V gene has CDR1 SQVTM and CDR2 ANQGSEA. The CDR3 DNA is TGCAGCGTTGTCGCGCAGGGGAGAGACACTGAAGCTTTCTTT. Protein sequence: CSVVAQGRDTEAFF.

The chain links TRBV9 to TRBJ1-2; 8 bases line up with TRBD1. The CDR3 consists of 14 residues. Looked up from germline, CDR1 is SGDLS and CDR2 is YYNGEE. Trimming cost V 4 bases and J 4 bases; bases outside gene matches: 6. CDR3 DNA: TGTGCCAGCAGCCCCCAGGGGGCCAGCTATGGCTACACCTTC. Amino acid sequence: CASSPQGASYGYTF.

The chain couples TRBV6-5 to TRBJ1-1, with no clear D. The CDR3 has 14 amino acids. V was clipped by 5 bases and J by 4 bases, with 14 bases between them. The germline CDR1 and CDR2 sequences are MNHEY and SVGAGI. The CDR3 DNA follows: TGTGCCAGCAGTCAGACGGGGTCTGCCACTGAAGCTTTCTTT. It codes for CASSQTGSATEAFF.

The V and J genes are TRBV2 and TRBJ2-7; 12 nucleotides line up with TRBD2. The CDR3 sequence is 16 residues long. The trim removed 5 bases at V and 4 bases at J, leaving 9 bases unmatched. Germline V gene sequence: CDR1 SNHLY, CDR2 FYNNEI. CDR3 sequence: CASSPPTSGSMYEQYF. The CDR3 coding sequence is TGTGCCAGCAGTCCCCCGACTAGCGGGAGTATGTACGAGCAGTACTTC.

This clone was seen a single time. The rearrangement joins TRBV5-6 to TRBJ2-1, with D perhaps matching TRBD2 (5 bases). Trimming removed 4 bases from V and 5 bases from J, with 19 bases in between. CDR1 and CDR2 (germline): SGHDT, YYEEEE. The CDR3 covers 16 residues. The CDR3 DNA reads TGTGCCAGCAGCCCCCCGAAGTTGCTGAGGGACAATGAGCAGTTCTTC. Translated: CASSPPKLLRDNEQFF.

The rearrangement links TRBV4-1 to TRBJ2-5, with a tentative D call TRBD1 (6 bases). The germline V gene has CDR1 MGHRA and CDR2 YSYEKL. The germline V and J ends were trimmed by 1 base and 4 bases, with 7 bases remaining between them. The CDR3 spans 13 residues. The CDR3 loop is CASSQGGLETQYF. CDR3 nucleotide sequence: TGCGCCAGCAGCCAAGGGGGGCTAGAGACCCAGTACTTC.

The V gene is TRBV28, the J gene TRBJ2-7; D is perhaps TRBD1 (6 bases). Germline CDR1 reads MDHEN; CDR2 reads SYDVKM. Trimming cost V 6 bases and J 7 bases, with 10 bases left between them. This CDR3 comprises 11 residues. The CDR3 protein is CASSRQAEQYF. The DNA for the CDR3 is TGTGCCAGCAGCCGACAGGCTGAGCAGTACTTC.

The chain is built from TRBV28 and TRBJ2-1, with TRBD2 matching 8 bases. This CDR3 region has 15 residues. V was clipped by 6 bases and J by 4 bases; unmatched bases: 8. Germline CDR1 is MDHEN and CDR2 is SYDVKM. CDR3 region: CASSYTSGAYNEQFF. The CDR3 DNA reads TGTGCCAGCAGCTATACTAGCGGAGCGTACAATGAGCAGTTCTTC.

As for this clone: Sequence at one end of the junction differs from germline and may be a read error. The chain has TRBV28 and TRBJ1-2; TRBD1 is a possible D gene (6 bases). Germline CDR1 reads MDHEN; CDR2 reads SYDVKM. There are 12 residues in the CDR3. The CDR3 loop is CASNSPGTPYAF. In nucleotides, the CDR3 is TGTGCCAGCAACTCACCCGGGACACCCTACGCCTTC.

Here the CDR3 reads CASSRGGPGTEAFF. The CDR3 DNA follows: TGTGCCAGCAGCCGGGGGGGGCCTGGCACTGAAGCTTTCTTT. The chain combines TRBV28 with TRBJ1-1; D is possibly TRBD1 (6 bases). The germline CDR1 and CDR2 sequences are MDHEN and SYDVKM. V lost 6 bases and J 4 bases, leaving 15 bases between the germline ends. This CDR3 spans 14 amino acids.

This clone was detected only once. The CDR3 loop is CSVSTGGNNEQFF. The CDR3 nucleotides read TGCAGCGTTTCGACAGGGGGTAACAATGAGCAGTTCTTC. The chain uses TRBV29-1 and TRBJ2-1, with 9 bases lining up with TRBD1. The trim removed 5 bases at V and 5 bases at J, leaving 4 bases unmatched. The CDR3 loop spans 13 amino acids. The V gene's germline CDR1 is SQVTM and CDR2 ANQGSEA.

V is TRBV30 and J is TRBJ1-1, with D unresolved. Per the germline V gene, CDR1 is GTSNPN and CDR2 is SVGIG (reference sequence). This CDR3 comprises 14 residues. Trimming shortened V by 2 bases and J by 4 bases, and 14 bases separated the two germline ends. The CDR3 DNA sequence: TGTGCCTGGAGTAAAAATTGGGGAGGCACTGAAGCTTTCTTT. This encodes CAWSKNWGGTEAFF.

This clone has a single count. This chain links TRBV5-1 with TRBJ2-3; possible D gene TRBD1, 5 bases. Germline CDR1 and CDR2: SGHRS and YFSETQ. The CDR3 is 14 residues long. Deletions cut 3 bases from V and 3 bases from J, with 11 bases between. CDR3 sequence: CASSSGDRTDTQYF. In nucleotides, the CDR3 is TGCGCCAGCAGCTCTGGTGACAGAACAGATACGCAGTATTTT. Variable domain in full (rest from reference TRBV5-1 and TRBJ2-3): KAGVTQTPRYLIKTRGQQVTLSCSPISGHRSVSWYQQTPGQGLQFLFEYFSETQRNKGNFPGRFSGRQFSNSRSEMNVSTLELGDSALYLCASSSGDRTDTQYFGPGTRLTVL.

This chain links TRBV7-9 with TRBJ1-5; D remains unclear. The CDR3 contains 14 residues. Per germline, CDR1 SEHNR and CDR2 FQNEAQ (reference sequence). Trimming pared 0 bases from V and 4 bases from J, leaving 7 bases between. CDR3 region: CASSLAGINQPQHF. DNA for the CDR3: TGTGCCAGCAGCTTAGCCGGGATTAATCAGCCCCAGCATTTT.